This section outlines one TCR beta chain sequence together with its context. This clone came up once. There is no known antigen for this receptor. No qualities accompany the bases; no much larger clone lies one base away. Looking up the germline V gene yields CDR1 SGHAT and CDR2 FQNNGV. The CDR3 runs 13 residues from the cysteine to the phenylalanine. Left in the record is the CDR3 DNA by itself, 39 bases read in frame from the first base. The V end loses 6 bases and the J end loses 5 bases, and a stretch of 11 bases separates them. For sequencing of the TCRbeta CDR3 region, genomic DNA was extracted from the sorted cells. The immunoSEQ Assay was used for sequencing of TCRbeta CDR3 regions. The immuneACCESS repertoire file appears here via TCRdb, limited to in-frame rearrangements. These files lack a portion of the clones; in checked studies, under half of the deficit traces to unresolved V genes, and the cause of the others is not known. The sample records around 30,000 clones, approximately 78% of which are singletons. Roughly 2.7% of the sample rests with the top ten.

The trial excluded patients who had a history of autoimmune disease or who were on systemic immunosuppression. In every dose cohort, peripheral blood was drawn for TCR sequencing at baseline, cycle 4 day 1, and cycle 7 day 1. Samples came from an open-label, multicenter, first-in-human phase I dose-escalation trial of ivuxolimab. Adults with locally advanced or metastatic head and neck squamous cell, hepatocellular, melanoma or renal cell carcinoma were enrolled in the trial. CD4+ and CD8+ T cells were sorted separately from peripheral blood before TCR sequencing. This entry comes from a study of OX40 agonist ivuxolimab in advanced cancers. Turning to the overall study: Ivuxolimab was a fully human IgG2 agonistic monoclonal antibody targeting the costimulatory receptor OX40 (CD134). Intravenous ivuxolimab was administered to patients every 2 weeks at six dose levels: 0.01, 0.1, 0.3, 1.5, 3 and 10 mg/kg. Among the 50 to 55 dose-escalation patients, about 20 had hepatocellular carcinoma, 15 or so melanoma, 9 renal cell carcinoma and 9 head and neck cancer. In the dose-escalation cohort, 65% to 90% of patients were male, and the mean age was roughly 60 years, with a range of roughly 20 to 80. Prior anti-PD-1, anti-PD-L1 or anti-CTLA-4 therapy was permitted, and checkpoint inhibitors had been received by roughly two fifths of dose-escalation patients. Three dose-escalation patients achieved partial responses, one with hepatocellular carcinoma and two with cutaneous melanoma. The purpose of peripheral TCRbeta sequencing was to test whether ivuxolimab changed TCR sequence diversity and led to clonal T-cell expansion. The paper describes the monotherapy dose-escalation part (N of about 52 patients) of the phase I trial of ivuxolimab. General findings and caveats noted by the study authors: After ivuxolimab, more expanded clones were found on average in CD8+ T cells than in CD4+ T cells. Partial responders in the 0.1-3.0 mg/kg groups had among the lowest normalized peripheral clonal expansion, especially among CD8+ T cells. Antigen specificity was not determined for the clonally expanded peripheral T cells. Clonal expansion of both CD4+ and CD8+ blood T cells was observed from baseline to week 6 at doses 0.1 to 3.0 mg/kg. Low levels of normalized T-cell clonal expansion were also seen in some nonresponding patients.

The chain uses TRBV11-2 and TRBJ2-4; possibly the D gene is TRBD1, per 5 matching bases. This TCR was recovered from an adult with an advanced solid tumor such as melanoma, head and neck, liver or kidney cancer. The starting material was CD4+ or CD8+ T cells sorted from blood, obtained in a trial of the OX40 agonist ivuxolimab. The base sequence is TGTGCCAGCAGGACAGTAGGCGAAAACATTCAGTACTTC. Its product reads: CASRTVGENIQYF.